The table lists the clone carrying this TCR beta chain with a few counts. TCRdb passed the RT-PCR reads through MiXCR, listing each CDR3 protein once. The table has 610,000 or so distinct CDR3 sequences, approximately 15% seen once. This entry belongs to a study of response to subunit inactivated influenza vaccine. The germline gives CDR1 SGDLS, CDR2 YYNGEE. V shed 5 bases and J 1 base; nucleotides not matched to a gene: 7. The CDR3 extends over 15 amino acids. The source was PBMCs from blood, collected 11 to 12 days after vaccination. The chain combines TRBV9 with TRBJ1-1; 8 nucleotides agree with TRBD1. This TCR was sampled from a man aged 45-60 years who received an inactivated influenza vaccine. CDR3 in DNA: TGTGCCAGCAGTGCAGGGGGCTTTTCGAACACTGAAGCTTTCTTT. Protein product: CASSAGGFSNTEAFF.